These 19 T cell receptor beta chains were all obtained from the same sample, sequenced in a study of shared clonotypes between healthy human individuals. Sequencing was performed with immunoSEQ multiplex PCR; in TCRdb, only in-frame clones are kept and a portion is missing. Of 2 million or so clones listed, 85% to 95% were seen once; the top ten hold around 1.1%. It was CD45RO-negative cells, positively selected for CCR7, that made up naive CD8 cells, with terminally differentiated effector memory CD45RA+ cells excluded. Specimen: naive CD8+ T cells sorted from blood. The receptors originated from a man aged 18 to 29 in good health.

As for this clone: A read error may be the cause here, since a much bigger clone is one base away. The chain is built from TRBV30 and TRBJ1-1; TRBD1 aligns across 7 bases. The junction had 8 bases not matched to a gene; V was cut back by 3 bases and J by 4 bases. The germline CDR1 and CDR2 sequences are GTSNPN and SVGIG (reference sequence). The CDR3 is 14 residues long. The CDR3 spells CAWSPGGESTEAFF. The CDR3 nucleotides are TGTGCCTGGAGCCCAGGGGGGGAGTCCACTGAAGCTTTCTTT.

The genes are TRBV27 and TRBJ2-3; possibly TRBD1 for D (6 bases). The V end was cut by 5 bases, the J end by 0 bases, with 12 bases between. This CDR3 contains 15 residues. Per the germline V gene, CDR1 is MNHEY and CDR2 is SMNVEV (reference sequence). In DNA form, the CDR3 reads TGTGCCAGCAGTACCTCACAGGGTAGCACAGATACGCAGTATTTT. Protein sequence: CASSTSQGSTDTQYF.

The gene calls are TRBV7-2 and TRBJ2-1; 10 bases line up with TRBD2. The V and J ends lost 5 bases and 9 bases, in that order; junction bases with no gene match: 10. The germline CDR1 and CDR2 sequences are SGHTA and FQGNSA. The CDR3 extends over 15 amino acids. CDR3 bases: TGTGCCAGCAGCCACACTAGCGGGAAAGGGAGTGAGCAGTTCTTC. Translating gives CASSHTSGKGSEQFF. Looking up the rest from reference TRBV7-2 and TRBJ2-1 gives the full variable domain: GAGVSQSPSNKVTEKGKDVELRCDPISGHTALYWYRQSLGQGLEFLIYFQGNSAPDKSGLPSDRFSAERTGGSVSTLTIQRTQQEDSAVYLCASSHTSGKGSEQFFGPGTRLTVL.

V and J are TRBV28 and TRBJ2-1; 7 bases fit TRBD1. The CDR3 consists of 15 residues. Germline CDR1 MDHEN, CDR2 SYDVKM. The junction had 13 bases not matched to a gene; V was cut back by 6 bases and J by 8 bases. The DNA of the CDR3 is TGTGCCAGCAGCATCGACAGGGTGGAATCGGATGAGCAGTTCTTC. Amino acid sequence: CASSIDRVESDEQFF.

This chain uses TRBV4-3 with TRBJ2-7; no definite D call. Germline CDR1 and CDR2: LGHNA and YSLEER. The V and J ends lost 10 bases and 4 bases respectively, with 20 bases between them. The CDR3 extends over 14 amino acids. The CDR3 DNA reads TGCGCCATCCTGCCGGCTTCGATACAGTACGAGCAGTACTTC. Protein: CAILPASIQYEQYF.

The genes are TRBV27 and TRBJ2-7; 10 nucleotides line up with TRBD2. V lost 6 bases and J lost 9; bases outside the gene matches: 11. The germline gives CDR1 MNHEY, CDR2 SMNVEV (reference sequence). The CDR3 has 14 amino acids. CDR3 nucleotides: TGTGCCAGCAGACCAACCGGGACTAGCGTTCTGCAGTACTTC. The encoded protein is CASRPTGTSVLQYF.

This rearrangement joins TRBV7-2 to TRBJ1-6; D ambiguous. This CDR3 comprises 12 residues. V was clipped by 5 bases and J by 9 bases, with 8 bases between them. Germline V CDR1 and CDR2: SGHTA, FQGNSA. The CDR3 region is CASSPFISPLHF. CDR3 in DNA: TGTGCCAGCAGCCCCTTTATTTCACCCCTCCACTTT.

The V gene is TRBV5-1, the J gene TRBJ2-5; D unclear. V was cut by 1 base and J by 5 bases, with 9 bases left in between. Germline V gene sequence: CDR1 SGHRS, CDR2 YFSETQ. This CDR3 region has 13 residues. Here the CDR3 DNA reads TGCGCCAGCAGCTTGACGGGTGAGGAGACCCAGTACTTC. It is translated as CASSLTGEETQYF.

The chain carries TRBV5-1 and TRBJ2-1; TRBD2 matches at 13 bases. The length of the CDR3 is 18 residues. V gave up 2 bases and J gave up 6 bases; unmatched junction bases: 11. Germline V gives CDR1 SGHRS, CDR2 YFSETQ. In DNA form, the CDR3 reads TGCGCCAGCAGCTTAGGACTAGCGGGAGCTACGTGGGGCAATGAGCAGTTCTTC. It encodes CASSLGLAGATWGNEQFF.

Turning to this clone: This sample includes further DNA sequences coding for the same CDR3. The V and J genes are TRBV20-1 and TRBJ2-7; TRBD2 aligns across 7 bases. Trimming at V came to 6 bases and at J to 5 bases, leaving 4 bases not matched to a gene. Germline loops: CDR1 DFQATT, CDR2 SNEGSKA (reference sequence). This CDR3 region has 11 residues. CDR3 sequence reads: CSAREDNEQYF. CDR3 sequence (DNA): TGCAGTGCCCGGGAGGACAACGAGCAGTACTTC.

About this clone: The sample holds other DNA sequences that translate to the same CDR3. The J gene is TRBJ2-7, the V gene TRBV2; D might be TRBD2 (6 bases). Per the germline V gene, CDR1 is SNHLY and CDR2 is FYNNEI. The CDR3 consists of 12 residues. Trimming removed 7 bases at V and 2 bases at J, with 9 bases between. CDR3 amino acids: CASIGGTYEQYF. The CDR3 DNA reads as TGTGCCAGCATTGGAGGGACCTACGAGCAGTACTTC. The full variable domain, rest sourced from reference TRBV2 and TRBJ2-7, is EPEVTQTPSHQVTQMGQEVILRCVPISNHLYFYWYRQILGQKVEFLVSFYNNEISEKSEIFDDQFSVERPDGSNFTLKIRSTKLEDSAMYFCASIGGTYEQYFGPGTRLTVT.

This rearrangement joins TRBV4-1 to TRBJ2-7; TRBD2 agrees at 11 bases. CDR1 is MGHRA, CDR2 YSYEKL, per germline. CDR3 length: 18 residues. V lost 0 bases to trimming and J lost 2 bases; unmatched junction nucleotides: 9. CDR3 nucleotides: TGCGCCAGCAGCCAAGATCCCCTCATAGCGGGAGGGACCTACGAGCAGTACTTC. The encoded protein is CASSQDPLIAGGTYEQYF.

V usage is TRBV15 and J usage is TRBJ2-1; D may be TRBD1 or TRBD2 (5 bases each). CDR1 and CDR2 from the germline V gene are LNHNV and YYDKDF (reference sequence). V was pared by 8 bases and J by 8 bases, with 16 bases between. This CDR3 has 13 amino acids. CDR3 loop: CATGTEPWDEQFF. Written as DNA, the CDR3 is TGTGCCACCGGGACGGAGCCTTGGGATGAGCAGTTCTTC.

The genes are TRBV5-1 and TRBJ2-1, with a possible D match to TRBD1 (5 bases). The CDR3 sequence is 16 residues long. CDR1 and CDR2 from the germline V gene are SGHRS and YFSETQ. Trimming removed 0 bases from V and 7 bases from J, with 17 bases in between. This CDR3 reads CASSLATAGNVNEQFF. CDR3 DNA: TGCGCCAGCAGCTTGGCCACGGCAGGGAATGTTAATGAGCAGTTCTTC.

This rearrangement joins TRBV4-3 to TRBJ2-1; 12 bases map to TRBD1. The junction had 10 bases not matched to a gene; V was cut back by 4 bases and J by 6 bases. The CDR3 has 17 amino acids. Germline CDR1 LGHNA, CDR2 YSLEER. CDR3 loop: CASSPTSGTGGLNEQFF. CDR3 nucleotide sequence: TGCGCCAGCAGCCCCACTTCCGGGACAGGGGGCCTCAATGAGCAGTTCTTC.

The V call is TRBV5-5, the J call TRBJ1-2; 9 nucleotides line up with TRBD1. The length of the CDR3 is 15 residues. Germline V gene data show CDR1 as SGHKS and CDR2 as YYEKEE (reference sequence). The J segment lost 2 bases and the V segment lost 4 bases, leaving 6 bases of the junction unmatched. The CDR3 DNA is TGTGCCAGCAGCCGGGGACAGGGAATAAACTATGGCTACACCTTC. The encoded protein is CASSRGQGINYGYTF. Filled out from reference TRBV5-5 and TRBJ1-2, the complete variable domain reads DAGVTQSPTHLIKTRGQQVTLRCSPISGHKSVSWYQQVLGQGPQFIFQYYEKEERGRGNFPDRFSARQFPNYSSELNVNALLLGDSALYLCASSRGQGINYGYTFGSGTRLTVV.

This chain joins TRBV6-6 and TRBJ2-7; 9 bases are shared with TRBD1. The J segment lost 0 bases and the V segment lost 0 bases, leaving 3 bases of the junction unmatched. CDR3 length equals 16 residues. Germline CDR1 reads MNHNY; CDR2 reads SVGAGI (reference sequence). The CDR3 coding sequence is TGTGCCAGCAGTTACTCAGAGACAGGGGGCTCCTACGAGCAGTACTTC. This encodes CASSYSETGGSYEQYF.

CDR3 loop: CAWTNSGTGSPLHF. CDR3 nucleotide sequence: TGTGCCTGGACCAACTCCGGGACAGGATCACCCCTCCACTTT. V and J are TRBV30 and TRBJ1-6, with 8 bases matching TRBD1. V gave up 4 bases and J gave up 10 bases; unmatched junction bases: 9. The CDR3 contains 14 residues. Germline CDR1 GTSNPN, CDR2 SVGIG (reference sequence).

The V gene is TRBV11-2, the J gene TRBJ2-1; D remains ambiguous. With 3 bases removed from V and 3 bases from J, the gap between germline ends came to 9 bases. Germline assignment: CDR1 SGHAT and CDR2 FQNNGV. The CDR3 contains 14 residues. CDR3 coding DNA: TGTGCCAGCAGCTTCAAGGGCCACTACAATGAGCAGTTCTTC. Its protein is CASSFKGHYNEQFF.